The T cell receptor (beta chain) described here comes from a study of cytomegalovirus exposure and HLA in healthy donors (dated by TCRdb to 2016 to 2017). Some background on the complete study: In an earlier analysis of 587 of the donors, 276 Gb of sequence data and some 120 million unique TCR beta sequences from roughly 200 million T cells were reported. In addition to the first cohort of 500 to 850 subjects, a separate validation cohort of 120 different subjects was used. Roughly five DR-DQ haplotypes were handled as single units for association and clustering, since linkage in the cohort was strong. The study combined high-throughput TCR immunosequencing, statistical association of individual TCRs with disease status, and machine learning to predict cytomegalovirus infection status. Alongside the repertoire data, information on donor age, sex, ethnicity and CMV serostatus was compiled. To study patterns of TCR occurrence, a later analysis re-analyzed previously published TCR beta repertoires from several hundred donors and added high-resolution HLA genotyping. A later genetic analysis took genome-wide SNP genotypes for about three fifths of the 666 donors and used that subset as a discovery cohort. Among about 360 genotyped donors of the cohort, an average of roughly 240,000 unique TCR beta nucleotide sequences were sequenced per donor, about a sixth of them non-productive. The number of donors typed differed by locus, with about 629-630 for A, B, C, DRB1 and DQB1, about 500 for DQA1, 600 to 610 for DPA1, and approximately 470 for DPB1. The study used immunosequencing to profile the T cell repertoires of under 700 subjects and linked those repertoires to cytomegalovirus serostatus. Around 300 gigabases of sequencing data and roughly 90 million unique TCR sequences were included in an early release covering roughly 700 HLA-typed donors. The genetic ancestry cluster associated with self-reported Caucasian donors included about 81% of the approximately 430 genotyped donors. An earlier analysis of fewer than 750 of the donors used high-throughput TCR beta sequencing to judge whether each TCR beta V gene segment behaved as functional or pseudogenic. Every repertoire in the discovery cohort had been generated on one and the same sequencing platform. In the later analysis, no new phenotypic data were used to find candidate immune exposures; instead, reliance was placed on TCR beta sequences and their occurrence across donors. Class I and class II HLA loci were covered by the typing at four-digit resolution. The study aimed to test whether signatures of past pathogen exposure could be identified by cataloging public T cell receptors.

In total, 600 or so healthy bone marrow donors made up the cohort. Cohort members were all nominally healthy when sampled, although unrecorded immune exposures were likely present. The donor tested CMV seronegative and was one of the 352 seronegative cohort members. A peripheral blood sample was collected from each donor, and TCR beta sequencing was performed on peripheral blood mononuclear cells. Genomic DNA extraction from the blood cell samples was performed with the Qiagen DNeasy Blood Extraction Kit. Inclusive of the bounding cysteine and phenylalanine, the CDR3 is 13 residues long. Just the 39-base CDR3 DNA is kept, in frame starting at base 1. Reading the germline V gene gives CDR1 MGHRA and CDR2 YSYEKL. Trimming accounts for 6 bases at V and 5 bases at J, while the number of junction bases matched to no gene is 6. Points on this clone: Its antigen is currently not known. Base quality data are lacking; no much larger clone is found one base away.

The library was generated by the immunoSEQ multiplex PCR assay. For the multiplex PCR, a mixture combining 60 forward primers for TCR Vbeta segments and 13 reverse primers for TCR Jbeta segments was used. A multiplex PCR assay on genomic DNA amplified the CDR3 region of rearranged TCR beta genes. On the Illumina HiSeq System, the amplified TCR beta libraries were sequenced as 87-base-pair reads. In the authors' own workflow: In a later analysis, tens of millions of unique TCR beta chains were counted across the 500 to 850 repertoires, and approximately 9.9 million of these chains were shared by at least two donors. To remove PCR and sequencing errors, raw reads were error-corrected and collapsed into unique sequences using a nearest-neighbor algorithm that merged closely related sequences. To assign V, D and J gene segments, CDR3 sequences were aligned to IMGT reference sequences. Each retained sequence needed at least a six-nucleotide match to both a V gene segment and a J gene segment. Rearrangements were classified as productive when the CDR3 lacked stop codons and remained in frame with V and J, and all other rearrangements were classified as non-productive. CDR3 was defined according to IMGT convention as the region running from the second conserved V-encoded cysteine to the conserved J-encoded phenylalanine. The earlier analysis of more than 450 of the donors excluded sequences that lacked an unambiguous match to a single V gene segment. An earlier analysis of 587 of the donors called V segments functional above 56.7% productive rearrangements and segregating when the between-donor standard deviation exceeded 5%. To diagnose cytomegalovirus status from the catalog of TCR beta chain sequences, a statistical classification framework was built. In a later analysis, TCR nucleotide sequences were compared against IMGT/GENE-DB human TR gene sequences so that V and J genes could be assigned. A later analysis assigned CDR3 sequences and most-parsimonious VDJ recombination scenarios with the TCRdist pipeline. In a later analysis, each TCR beta chain was defined by its CDR3 amino acid sequence together with its V-gene family, and reads without a unique V-gene family were excluded. A later analysis removed several hundred highly shared, low-generation-probability nucleotide sequences to deal with suspected cross-contamination and a sequencing artifact. For each public chain, a later analysis derived a clonal expansion index from normalized ranks of inferred template counts within each repertoire. In a later analysis, generation probabilities were computed with a VDJ recombination model fitted to out-of-frame rearrangements, and the resulting probabilities were checked against IGoR. A later analysis scored TCR-TCR, TCR-HLA and TCR-CMV co-occurrence with hypergeometric tests, applying a repertoire-size bias correction to TCR pairs. To estimate false discovery rates, a later analysis permuted the HLA or CMV assignments 20 times. In a later analysis, co-occurring TCRs were grouped with DBSCAN, and TCRdist sequence similarity was added when clustering was performed within HLA-allele-positive subsets. Co-occurrence clustering excluded repertoires with fewer than 30,000 or more than 120,000 public chains, plus five with anomalous nucleotide sharing. TCRdb provides this immuneACCESS table in a form limited to in-frame rearrangements. Some clones are lacking; in checked studies, under half of them reflect an unresolved V gene, and why the rest are absent is not known. Clone size and V and J calls were adopted from that table, with D and trimming inferred from the DNA. In this sample the table shows about 160,000 clones, roughly 88% of which occur a single time. The ten most abundant clones make up 1.2% of the sample.

Broad study findings and their caveats: Fewer than 20 rarely observed V segments, including chromosome 9 orphons, were excluded from the earlier analysis of some 590 of the donors because counts were too low. Because HLA typing was missing for some donors at each locus, association tests included only the typed subset. Because the 87-base-pair reads could not distinguish some IMGT-functional V segments, including TRBV6-2 and TRBV6-3, those segments were excluded. The authors suggested that the approach could potentially be generalized to other disease states and immunological phenotypes. A group of highly shared sequence variants was considered likely to be a technical artifact of the sequencing pipeline. V-gene and J-gene trimming of TCR beta chains was associated with a missense DCLRE1C variant in a later genetic analysis, and the association was replicated in an independent cohort. Compared with equally common non-associated chains, HLA-associated TCR beta chains in a later analysis were more clonally expanded and had lower generation probabilities. Correlated functional status among segregating V segments might reflect linkage disequilibrium, but an unknown experimental factor could not be ruled out. A later analysis reported that several top co-occurrence clusters appeared linked to parvovirus B19, influenza, CMV and Epstein-Barr virus. The study gave a list of some 150 TCR beta chains associated with cytomegalovirus. Sequencing depth was assumed to be roughly uniform across donors in the presence/absence analyses, though that assumption may not hold. According to a later genetic analysis, donors in an Asian-associated ancestry cluster had fewer N-insertions in productive TCRs than the approximately 710-donor mean. The cohort was sequenced for TCR beta chains only, and without alpha or paired-chain data the features that could be detected were limited. In vitro tests confirmed that a few of the cytomegalovirus-associated TCR beta chains recognize cytomegalovirus antigens. In a later analysis, the rate of TCR association differed among HLA loci, with DRB1 alleles having the most associated TCRs and HLA-C alleles having the fewest. An earlier analysis of approximately 570 of the donors showed that most TCR beta V segments appeared in productive rearrangements either about 87% or about 30% of the time, which broadly matched IMGT annotations. In both the original and validation cohorts, the classifier was reported to diagnose cytomegalovirus status with high specificity and sensitivity. When HLA alleles, especially DR and DQ, strongly co-occurred, attributing TCR associations to individual alleles was difficult. A further reported finding was that TCR beta sequences accurately predicted the HLA-A and HLA-B alleles for most subjects in the first cohort. At a false discovery rate of 0.05, a later analysis linked roughly 17,000 TCR beta sequences to specific HLA alleles. Most TCR sequences were observed very rarely across donors, whereas some public TCRs were present in many individuals. A later analysis found that most CMV-associated TCR beta chains appeared HLA-restricted, with HLA associations seemingly driven largely by CMV exposure. CMV serostatus was the only immune exposure information available for the cohort.

The origin of this receptor is a boy aged 2 to 10 in good health and CMV-seronegative. Sequencing was performed on PBMCs. Rearrangement joined TRBV4-1 to TRBJ2-5; TRBD1 lines up with 7 middle nucleotides. The DNA is TGCGCCAGCAGTAGGGGGCGGAGGGAGACCCAGTACTTC. The resulting protein is CASSRGRRETQYF.